Here is one T cell receptor (beta chain) with its context. CDR3 length equals 14 residues. V gave up 3 bases and J gave up 1 base, with 9 bases separating them. The germline V gene has CDR1 MDHEN and CDR2 SYDVKM. The data belong to a study of cytomegalovirus exposure and HLA in healthy donors. PCR primers comprised 60 Vbeta and 13 Jbeta primers. Some clones are missing from TCRdb's copy, which holds only in-frame ones; the method was immunoSEQ multiplex PCR. The sample has 120,000 or so clones, approximately 83% seen once. The material sequenced was PBMCs. J is TRBJ2-5 and V is TRBV28, with a possible D match to TRBD2 (5 bases). This sequence originates from a woman between 35 and 50 years old in good health and CMV-seropositive. In nucleotides, the CDR3 is TGTGCCAGCAGTTTTTCCCGGGGCCAAGAGACCCAGTACTTC. Translating gives CASSFSRGQETQYF.